The 18 T cell receptor beta chains below all came from one sample that was sequenced in a study of T cells in Graves' hyperthyroidism and ophthalmopathy. TCR beta CDR3 regions were amplified from RNA. Carried out on the TCR CDR3, a first-round RT-PCR used the HTBI primer set. TCRdb reprocessed the multiplex PCR reads via MiXCR and lists one record per CDR3 protein. The table shows some 800,000 distinct CDR3 sequences, with around 39% occurring only once. Sequencing input: blood. The receptors shown here come from a young man with Graves' hyperthyroidism.

The rearrangement uses TRBV11-2 and TRBJ2-7; no clear D gene. This CDR3 comprises 13 residues. Looked up from germline, CDR1 is SGHAT and CDR2 is FQNNGV. V lost 0 bases, J lost 3 bases, and 6 bases lay in between. The DNA of the CDR3 is TGTGCCAGCAGCTTAGAAAACGACTACGAGCAGTACTTC. This encodes CASSLENDYEQYF. Full variable domain (missing parts from reference TRBV11-2 and TRBJ2-7): EAGVAQSPRYKIIEKRQSVAFWCNPISGHATLYWYQQILGQGPKLLIQFQNNGVVDDSQLPKDRFSAERLKGVDSTLKIQPAKLEDSAVYLCASSLENDYEQYFGPGTRLTVT.

The rearrangement links TRBV20-1 to TRBJ2-7; D is unclear. Germline V gives CDR1 DFQATT, CDR2 SNEGSKA (reference sequence). Trimming pared 3 bases from V and 12 bases from J, leaving 18 bases between. This CDR3 spans 12 amino acids. The CDR3 nucleotides are TGCAGTGCTAGTAGGGTTTTAGGGATAAGGTACTTC. Protein sequence: CSASRVLGIRYF.

This clonotype has at least ten counts. The genes are TRBV20-1 and TRBJ1-5, with 8 bases that match TRBD1. The CDR3 is 15 amino acids. The J segment lost 1 base and the V segment lost 2 bases, leaving 4 bases of the junction unmatched. CDR1 DFQATT and CDR2 SNEGSKA come from the germline V gene (reference sequence). CDR3 region: CSARQGAGSNQPQHF. CDR3 bases: TGCAGTGCTAGACAGGGGGCGGGGAGCAATCAGCCCCAGCATTTT.

On this clonotype itself: A much larger clone sits a single nucleotide away, making a read error possible. This chain uses TRBV10-3 with TRBJ1-1; 9 nucleotides agree with TRBD1. From germline, CDR1 is ENHRY and CDR2 SYGVKD. The CDR3 loop spans 14 amino acids. The CDR3 coding sequence is TGTGCCATCAGGCCTGACAGGGGGGGAGCTGAAGATTTCTTT. Its protein is CAIRPDRGGAEDFF.

The J gene is TRBJ1-1, the V gene TRBV10-3, with D hard to call. This CDR3 has 13 amino acids. Germline values: CDR1 ENHRY, CDR2 SYGVKD. Trimming cost V 8 bases and J 1 base, with 11 bases left between them. DNA for the CDR3: TGTGCCATCTCCGAGGCTTGGAACACTGAAGCTTTCTTT. Encoded protein: CAISEAWNTEAFF.

This clonotype was seen many times. The rearrangement links TRBV7-8 to TRBJ1-5; D is unclear. Germline-derived CDR1 and CDR2 are SGHVS and FQNEAQ. Trimming removed 1 base at V and 7 bases at J, with 14 bases between. The CDR3 is 15 amino acids. CDR3 loop: CASSLGFDEVQPQHF. As DNA, the CDR3 is TGTGCCAGCAGCTTAGGTTTTGACGAAGTCCAGCCCCAGCATTTT.

The V gene is TRBV12-3 or TRBV12-4, the J gene TRBJ1-1; TRBD1 might be the D (5 bases). Deletions cut 2 bases from V and 11 bases from J, with 12 bases between. The CDR3 extends over 12 amino acids. The CDR3 nucleotides read TGTGCCAGCAGTTTACAAGGGGACGGCGCTTTCTTT. The encoded protein is CASSLQGDGAFF.

The V gene is TRBV5-1, the J gene TRBJ2-7; D unresolved. This CDR3 is 14 amino acids long. Trimming pared 0 bases from V and 1 base from J, leaving 8 bases between. Germline-derived CDR1 and CDR2 are SGHRS and YFSETQ. This CDR3 is CASSLVPQSYEQYF. The CDR3, as DNA: TGCGCCAGCAGCTTGGTACCGCAATCCTACGAGCAGTACTTC.

V and J are TRBV10-2 and TRBJ2-7; TRBD1 is a possible D gene (5 bases). There are 13 residues in the CDR3. Trimming took 4 bases from V and 5 from J, leaving 12 bases between them. The germline gives CDR1 WSHSY, CDR2 SAAADI. CDR3 in amino acids: CASSAGDSDEQYF. In nucleotides, the CDR3 is TGCGCCAGCAGTGCCGGAGACAGCGACGAGCAGTACTTC.

This clonotype was detected ten times or more. The chain combines TRBV7-8 with TRBJ2-6, with a tentative D call TRBD2 (6 bases). The germline V gene has CDR1 SGHVS and CDR2 FQNEAQ. V lost 11 bases, J lost 0 bases, and 8 bases lay in between. This CDR3 is 13 amino acids long. The CDR3 sequence: CALGGSGANVLTF. The CDR3 DNA follows: TGTGCCCTGGGGGGCTCTGGGGCCAACGTCCTGACTTTC.

The rearrangement links TRBV29-1 to TRBJ1-1, with unresolved D. Germline CDR1 reads SQVTM; CDR2 reads ANQGSEA. The CDR3 totals 15 residues. The V gene lost 5 bases and the J gene lost 1 base, with 17 bases spanning the gap. CDR3 sequence (DNA): TGCAGCGTTTCTTCCCGTGGAAGGTCGAACACTGAAGCTTTCTTT. It codes for CSVSSRGRSNTEAFF.

The sample holds a few counts of this clonotype. The chain carries TRBV20-1 and TRBJ1-5; D call uncertain. The CDR3 runs 15 residues. From germline, CDR1 is DFQATT and CDR2 SNEGSKA (reference sequence). Trimming cost V 0 bases and J 7 bases, with 16 bases left between them. Written as DNA, the CDR3 is TGCAGTGCTAGAGATAGAAGTAATGGGAGGCAGCCCCAGCATTTT. Translated, it gives CSARDRSNGRQPQHF.

V usage is TRBV19 and J usage is TRBJ2-5; D may correspond to TRBD1 or TRBD2 (5 bases each). Germline V gives CDR1 LNHDA, CDR2 SQIVND (reference sequence). This CDR3 has 15 residues. V was shortened by 7 bases and J by 5 bases, with 20 bases between the two germline ends. The CDR3 region is CASTIGYGWGETQYF. In DNA form, the CDR3 reads TGTGCCAGTACCATCGGATACGGGTGGGGGGAGACCCAGTACTTC.

The CDR3 bases are TGTGCCAGCAGCAAGACAGAGCAATATAATTCACCCCTCCACTTT. Its protein is CASSKTEQYNSPLHF. This chain connects TRBV10-3 to TRBJ1-6; D might be TRBD1 (5 bases). V was shortened by 10 bases and J by 4 bases, with 17 bases between the two germline ends. The germline V gene encodes CDR1 ENHRY and CDR2 SYGVKD. This CDR3 region has 15 residues.

V gene TRBV7-8 combines with J gene TRBJ1-2; TRBD1 matches 9 bases. The CDR3 is made up of 15 amino acids. Trimming removed 2 bases from V and 7 bases from J; junction bases left unmatched: 8. Germline V gene data show CDR1 as SGHVS and CDR2 as FQNEAQ. The CDR3 DNA is TGTGCCAGCAGCTTAACACAGGGGGCTCTTGGTGGCTACACCTTC. As protein: CASSLTQGALGGYTF.

This clonotype was picked up many times. J is TRBJ1-6 and V is TRBV7-9; no reliable D call. CDR1 is SEHNR and CDR2 is FQNEAQ in the germline V gene (reference sequence). The CDR3 is 16 residues long. The ends were cut back, 5 bases at V and 9 bases at J, with 20 bases in the middle. The CDR3 here is CASSPTETFWGSPLHF. As DNA, the CDR3 is TGTGCCAGCAGCCCCACGGAGACGTTCTGGGGTTCACCCCTCCACTTT.

The J gene is TRBJ1-2, the V gene TRBV29-1; D call uncertain. The CDR3 sequence is 14 residues long. With 0 bases removed from V and 4 bases from J, the gap between germline ends came to 12 bases. In germline, CDR1 is SQVTM, CDR2 ANQGSEA. This CDR3 is CSVEDRRGSYGYTF. Here the CDR3 DNA reads TGCAGCGTTGAAGATCGACGGGGTTCCTATGGCTACACCTTC.

As for this clonotype: Being one base from a much bigger clone, this may be a read error. This rearrangement joins TRBV7-2 to TRBJ1-6; tentatively, D is TRBD1 (6 bases). The CDR3 is 14 amino acids. Between the trimmed V and J ends, which lost 4 bases and 8 bases, there was a span of 12 bases. CDR1 is SGHTA, CDR2 FQGNSA, per germline. This CDR3 is CASSWEQGYSPLHF. CDR3 bases: TGTGCCAGCAGCTGGGAACAGGGCTATTCACCCCTCCACTTT.